This TCR beta chain was found in a study of blood T cell repertoires in COVID-19. Study at large: There were acute and convalescent COVID-19 samples, and they came from the United States, Italy and Spain. T cells, B-cell-depleted T cells, or PBMCs provided the cDNA or gDNA that served as material.

In the source study's methods: Reference gene primers were amplified, and this amplification served to estimate nucleated cell counts. Produced via immunoSEQ multiplex PCR; TCRdb's table is partial and in-frame only. Clonal size and the V and J genes are those of that table, whereas D and trimming came from the DNA. Here the sample spans fewer than 250,000 clones, just over 85% being singletons. With respect to this clone: The sample has other DNA sequences that encode this CDR3 too.

CDR1 and CDR2 from the germline V gene are DFQATT and SNEGSKA (reference sequence). The CDR3 extends over 11 amino acids. Trimming took off 6 bases at V and 0 bases at J, with 5 bases between the two ends. Sequenced material: peripheral blood. The chain links TRBV20-1 to TRBJ1-1; D is ambiguous. The receptor was isolated from a man over 45 with COVID-19, enrolled during active disease. The CDR3 bases are TGCAGTGCCGCTATGAACACTGAAGCTTTCTTT. Encoded protein: CSAAMNTEAFF.